This TCR beta chain was sequenced for a study of breast tumors, draining lymph nodes, adjacent tissues. Study results and caveats: Compared with lymph nodes, tumors were less diverse; compared with nontumor tissue, more. Luminal-like breast cancer showed significantly higher tumor–nontumor repertoire similarity than basal-like.

For this clonotype: Its target is unknown.

V dropped 11 bases and J dropped 2 bases, with 16 bases sitting between them. Germline assignment: CDR1 MNHNY and CDR2 SVGAGI (reference sequence). CDR3 length: 14 amino acids. Breast cancer patients provided tissue from their axillary draining lymph nodes. One entry per CDR3 protein results from TCRdb running MiXCR on the multiplex PCR reads. The sample lists about 230,000 distinct CDR3 sequences; about 32% were seen once. This sequence originates from a female donor with breast cancer. Some clones in this sample may be carry-over from other donors' samples. Input material: axillary lymph node tissue. The rearrangement uses TRBV6-6 and TRBJ2-1; D is ambiguous. In DNA, the CDR3 is TGTGCCGGCAACTACCCGGCGCCCTACAATGAGCAGTTCTTC. Translated: CAGNYPAPYNEQFF.